A single sample gave rise to the 11 T cell receptor beta chains below, sequenced in a study of T cells in Graves' hyperthyroidism and ophthalmopathy. Amplification of TCR beta CDR3 regions was performed using RNA transcripts as template. TCR CDR3 underwent first-round RT-PCR with the HTBI primer set. One entry per CDR3 protein results from TCRdb running MiXCR on the multiplex PCR reads. The data contain 400,000 to 550,000 distinct CDR3 sequences, 24% of them singletons. The source material was blood. The receptors come from a woman aged 25 to 45 with Graves' ophthalmopathy.

The gene calls are TRBV10-3 and TRBJ2-2; 10 bases match TRBD1. Looked up from germline, CDR1 is ENHRY and CDR2 is SYGVKD. V trimming: 4 bases; J trimming: 6 bases; junction bases outside the gene matches: 5. This CDR3 contains 15 residues. The chain's CDR3 is CAISVGTGVAGELFF. CDR3 nucleotides: TGTGCCATCAGTGTGGGGACAGGGGTGGCCGGGGAGCTGTTTTTT.

This clonotype was counted at least ten times. The gene calls are TRBV9 and TRBJ2-7; D gene ambiguous. CDR3 length equals 11 residues. The ends were cut back, 7 bases at V and 3 bases at J, with 8 bases in the middle. Germline V CDR1 and CDR2: SGDLS, YYNGEE. Here the CDR3 reads CASGKIYEQYF. CDR3 nucleotides: TGTGCCAGCGGCAAAATCTACGAGCAGTACTTC.

This clonotype was seen at least ten times. This sequence joins TRBV4-3 and TRBJ1-1; TRBD1 might be the D (5 bases). The length of the CDR3 is 15 residues. Per the germline V gene, CDR1 is LGHNA and CDR2 is YSLEER. The ends were cut back, 0 bases at V and 4 bases at J, with 12 bases in the middle. The CDR3 here is CASSQDFGAGTEAFF. The CDR3 region has the DNA TGCGCCAGCAGCCAAGACTTTGGGGCTGGCACTGAAGCTTTCTTT.

This clonotype appeared many times. The chain is built from TRBV28 and TRBJ2-7; 7 bases align to TRBD1. CDR3 length equals 14 residues. Unmatched junction bases numbered 6, after V lost 4 bases and J lost 3 bases. Germline values: CDR1 MDHEN, CDR2 SYDVKM. CDR3 DNA sequence: TGTGCCAGCAGTTGGTACCGGGACAGCTACGAGCAGTACTTC. Protein: CASSWYRDSYEQYF.

This clonotype was detected many times. V gene TRBV12-3 or TRBV12-4 combines with J gene TRBJ1-5; tentative D call: TRBD1 (5 bases). The CDR3 contains 13 residues. V shed 8 bases and J shed 5 bases, with 13 bases lying between them. The CDR3 protein is CASHGGGHQPQHF. Here the CDR3 DNA reads TGTGCCAGCCACGGGGGGGGTCATCAGCCCCAGCATTTT.

This clonotype was counted many times. This chain links TRBV20-1 with TRBJ1-1; D not certain. CDR3 size: 14 residues. Trimming cost V 1 base and J 0 bases, with 9 bases left between them. Germline assignment: CDR1 DFQATT and CDR2 SNEGSKA (reference sequence). The DNA of the CDR3 is TGCAGTGCTAGAGGTCCAGACTTGAACACTGAAGCTTTCTTT. This sequence encodes CSARGPDLNTEAFF.

The rearrangement links TRBV5-1 to TRBJ1-1; D is unresolved. CDR3 length: 14 amino acids. Germline CDR1 SGHRS, CDR2 YFSETQ. V lost 0 bases and J 5 bases, leaving 11 bases between the germline ends. CDR3 amino acids: CASSLAGRRTEAFF. The CDR3 nucleotides read TGCGCCAGCAGCTTGGCGGGGAGGAGGACTGAAGCTTTCTTT.

The rearrangement uses TRBV12-3 or TRBV12-4 and TRBJ2-7; 10 bases agree with TRBD2. The CDR3 runs 14 residues. J gave up 4 bases and V 6 bases, and 6 bases lay outside the gene matches. CDR3 protein: CASSATSGIYEQYF. The CDR3 nucleotides are TGTGCCAGCAGCGCAACTAGCGGGATTTACGAGCAGTACTTC.

On this clonotype itself: A much larger clone differs by one base, so this may be a read error. J is TRBJ2-2 and V is TRBV7-3, with D perhaps matching TRBD1 (6 bases). Germline values: CDR1 SGHTA, CDR2 FQGTGA. This CDR3 spans 14 amino acids. In DNA, the CDR3 is TGTGCCAGCAGCTTAACGCAGGGGTCCGGGGAGCTGTTGTTT. Encoded protein: CASSLTQGSGELLF.

This clonotype has at least ten counts. V and J are TRBV6-1 and TRBJ1-5; D might be TRBD1 (6 bases). V lost 6 bases to trimming and J lost 0 bases, with 15 bases between them. CDR3 length equals 16 residues. Per the germline V gene, CDR1 is MNHNS and CDR2 is SASEGT. DNA for the CDR3: TGTGCCAGCAGGCAGGACAGACCGAGTAGCAATCAGCCCCAGCATTTT. Translating it yields CASRQDRPSSNQPQHF.

At least ten counts were recorded for this clonotype. The chain links TRBV7-3 to TRBJ1-1; D perhaps matches TRBD1 (6 bases). Per the germline V gene, CDR1 is SGHTA and CDR2 is FQGTGA. V dropped 5 bases and J dropped 8 bases, with 15 bases sitting between them. The CDR3 consists of 13 residues. CDR3 residues: CASSRGQAEEAFF. DNA of the CDR3: TGTGCCAGCAGCCGGGGACAAGCAGAAGAAGCTTTCTTT. The full variable domain, its missing parts supplied by reference TRBV7-3 and TRBJ1-1, is GAGVSQTPSNKVTEKGKYVELRCDPISGHTALYWYRQSLGQGPEFLIYFQGTGAADDSGLPNDRFFAVRPEGSVSTLKIQRTERGDSAVYLCASSRGQAEEAFFGQGTRLTVV.